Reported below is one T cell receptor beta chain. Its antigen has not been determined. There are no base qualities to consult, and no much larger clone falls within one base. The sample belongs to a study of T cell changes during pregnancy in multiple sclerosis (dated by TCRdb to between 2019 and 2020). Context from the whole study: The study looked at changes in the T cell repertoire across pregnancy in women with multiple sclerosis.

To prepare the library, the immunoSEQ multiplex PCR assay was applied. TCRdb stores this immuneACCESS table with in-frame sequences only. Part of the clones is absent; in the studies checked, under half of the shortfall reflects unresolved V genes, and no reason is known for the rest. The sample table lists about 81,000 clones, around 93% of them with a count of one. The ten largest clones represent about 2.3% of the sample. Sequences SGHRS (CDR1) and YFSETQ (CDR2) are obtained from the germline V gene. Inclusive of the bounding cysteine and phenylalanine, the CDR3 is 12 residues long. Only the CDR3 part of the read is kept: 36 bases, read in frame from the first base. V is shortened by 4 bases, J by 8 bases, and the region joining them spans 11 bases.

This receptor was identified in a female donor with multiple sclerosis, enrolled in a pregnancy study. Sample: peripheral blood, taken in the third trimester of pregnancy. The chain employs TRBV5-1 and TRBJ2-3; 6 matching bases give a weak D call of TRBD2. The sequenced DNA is TGCGCCAGCAGCCCCAGGACTACTACGCAGTATTTT. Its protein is CASSPRTTTQYF.